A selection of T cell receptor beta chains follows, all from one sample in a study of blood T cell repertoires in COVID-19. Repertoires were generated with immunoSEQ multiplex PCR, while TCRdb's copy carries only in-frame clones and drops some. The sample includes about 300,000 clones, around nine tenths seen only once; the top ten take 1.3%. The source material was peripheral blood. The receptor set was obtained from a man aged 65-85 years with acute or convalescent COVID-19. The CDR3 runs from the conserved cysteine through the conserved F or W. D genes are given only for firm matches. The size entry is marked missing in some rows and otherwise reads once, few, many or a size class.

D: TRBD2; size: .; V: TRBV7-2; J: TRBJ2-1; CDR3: CASSDTLAGGISYNEQFF; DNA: TGTGCCAGCAGCGATACACTAGCGGGGGGTATCTCCTACAATGAGCAGTTCTTC
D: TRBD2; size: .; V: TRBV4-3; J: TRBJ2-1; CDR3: CASSQDLRAGGFENEQFF; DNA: TGCGCCAGCAGCCAAGATCTCAGGGCGGGAGGGTTCGAAAATGAGCAGTTCTTC
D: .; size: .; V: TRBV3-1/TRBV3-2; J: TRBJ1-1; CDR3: CASSQVVNTEAFF; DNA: TGTGCCAGCAGCCAAGTAGTGAACACTGAAGCTTTCTTT
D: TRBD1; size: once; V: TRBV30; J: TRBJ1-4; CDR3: CASSGTGGYEKLFF; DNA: TGTGCCTCCTCCGGGACAGGGGGCTATGAAAAACTGTTTTTT
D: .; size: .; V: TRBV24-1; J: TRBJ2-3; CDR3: CATSDPVQGADTQYF; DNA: TGTGCCACCAGTGATCCGGTACAGGGCGCAGATACGCAGTATTTT
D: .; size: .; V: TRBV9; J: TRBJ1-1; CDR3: CASSPPTMNTEAFF; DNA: TGTGCCAGCAGCCCACCCACTATGAACACTGAAGCTTTCTTT
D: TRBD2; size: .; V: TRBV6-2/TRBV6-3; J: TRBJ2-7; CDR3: CASSQTSGRLGEQYF; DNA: TGTGCCAGCAGCCAGACTAGCGGGAGACTTGGCGAGCAGTACTTC
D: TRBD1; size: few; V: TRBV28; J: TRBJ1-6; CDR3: CASSKGQGGYNSPLHF; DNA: TGTGCCAGCAGTAAGGGACAGGGAGGCTATAATTCACCCCTCCACTTT
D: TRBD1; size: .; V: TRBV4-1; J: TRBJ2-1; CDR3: CASSQDPGQGGDNEQFF; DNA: TGCGCCAGCAGCCAGGATCCGGGACAGGGAGGCGACAATGAGCAGTTCTTC
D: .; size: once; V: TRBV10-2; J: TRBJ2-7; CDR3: CASSEFPGMQHTEQYF; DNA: TGCGCCAGCAGTGAGTTCCCCGGGATGCAGCATACCGAGCAGTACTTC
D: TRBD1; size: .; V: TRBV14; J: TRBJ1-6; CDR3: CASSSLTGGRSPLHF; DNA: TGTGCCAGCAGCTCCTTAACAGGGGGACGGTCACCCCTCCACTTT